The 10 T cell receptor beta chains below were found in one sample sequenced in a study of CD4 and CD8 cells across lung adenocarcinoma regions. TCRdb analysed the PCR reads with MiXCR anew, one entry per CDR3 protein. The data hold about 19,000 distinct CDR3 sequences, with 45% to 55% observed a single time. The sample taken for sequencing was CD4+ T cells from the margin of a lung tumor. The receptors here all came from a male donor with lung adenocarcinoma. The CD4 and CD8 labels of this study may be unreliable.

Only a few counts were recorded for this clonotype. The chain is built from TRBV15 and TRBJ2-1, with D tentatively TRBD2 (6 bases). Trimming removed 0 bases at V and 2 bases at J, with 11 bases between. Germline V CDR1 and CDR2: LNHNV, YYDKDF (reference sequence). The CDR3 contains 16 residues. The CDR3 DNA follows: TGTGCCACCAGCAGAGAGACGGGACTCCCCTACAATGAGCAGTTCTTC. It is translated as CATSRETGLPYNEQFF.

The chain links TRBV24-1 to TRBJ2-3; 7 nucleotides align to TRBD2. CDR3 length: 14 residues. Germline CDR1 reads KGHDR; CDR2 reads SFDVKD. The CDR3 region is CAASGGDNQDTQYF. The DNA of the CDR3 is TGTGCGGCCAGTGGGGGGGATAACCAAGATACGCAGTATTTT.

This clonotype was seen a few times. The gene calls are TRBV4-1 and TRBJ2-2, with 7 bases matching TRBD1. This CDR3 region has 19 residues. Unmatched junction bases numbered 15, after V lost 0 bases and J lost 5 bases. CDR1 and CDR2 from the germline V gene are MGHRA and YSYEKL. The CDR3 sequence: CASSQEELRKGASTGELFF. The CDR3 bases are TGCGCCAGCAGCCAAGAGGAACTTAGGAAGGGGGCTTCTACCGGGGAGCTGTTTTTT.

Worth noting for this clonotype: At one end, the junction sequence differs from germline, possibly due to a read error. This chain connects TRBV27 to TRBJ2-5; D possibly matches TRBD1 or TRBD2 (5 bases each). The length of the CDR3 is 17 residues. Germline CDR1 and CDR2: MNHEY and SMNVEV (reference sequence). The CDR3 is CASSAGRGACGQETQYF. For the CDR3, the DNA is TGTGCCAGCAGTGCGGGCCGAGGGGCTTGTGGCCAAGAGACGCAGTACTTT.

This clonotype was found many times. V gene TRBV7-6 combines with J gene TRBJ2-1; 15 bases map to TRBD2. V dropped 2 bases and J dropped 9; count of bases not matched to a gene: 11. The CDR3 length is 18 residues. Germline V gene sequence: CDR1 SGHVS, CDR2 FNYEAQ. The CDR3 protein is CASSLLTGLAGGSGEQFF. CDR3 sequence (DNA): TGTGCCAGCAGCTTACTGACGGGACTAGCGGGAGGAAGCGGTGAGCAGTTCTTC.

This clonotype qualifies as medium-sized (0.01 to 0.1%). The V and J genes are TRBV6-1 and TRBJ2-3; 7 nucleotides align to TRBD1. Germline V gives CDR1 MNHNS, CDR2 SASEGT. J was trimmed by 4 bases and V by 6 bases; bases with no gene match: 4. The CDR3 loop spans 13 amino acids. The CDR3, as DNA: TGTGCCAGCAGCGACAGGGATGCAGATACGCAGTATTTT. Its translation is CASSDRDADTQYF.

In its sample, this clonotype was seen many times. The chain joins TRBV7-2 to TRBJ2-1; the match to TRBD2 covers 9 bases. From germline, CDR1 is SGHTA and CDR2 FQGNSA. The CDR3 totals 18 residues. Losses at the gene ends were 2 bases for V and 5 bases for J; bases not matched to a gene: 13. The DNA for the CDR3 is TGTGCCAGCAGCTTAAGGTGGCGGGGGGGACTATCTAACAATGAGCAGTTCTTC. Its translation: CASSLRWRGGLSNNEQFF.

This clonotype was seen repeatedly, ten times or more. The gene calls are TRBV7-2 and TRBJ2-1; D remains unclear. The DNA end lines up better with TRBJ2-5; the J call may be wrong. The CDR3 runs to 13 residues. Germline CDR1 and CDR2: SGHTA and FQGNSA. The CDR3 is CASSLSRLETQYF. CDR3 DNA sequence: TGTGCCAGCAGCTTATCCCGGCTTGAGACCCAGTACTTC.

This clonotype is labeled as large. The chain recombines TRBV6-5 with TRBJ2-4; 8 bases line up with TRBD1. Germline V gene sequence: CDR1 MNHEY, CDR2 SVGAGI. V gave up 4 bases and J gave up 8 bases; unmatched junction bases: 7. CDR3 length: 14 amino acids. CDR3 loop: CASSFRGRWDIQYF. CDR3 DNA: TGTGCCAGCAGTTTCAGGGGGCGTTGGGACATTCAGTACTTC.

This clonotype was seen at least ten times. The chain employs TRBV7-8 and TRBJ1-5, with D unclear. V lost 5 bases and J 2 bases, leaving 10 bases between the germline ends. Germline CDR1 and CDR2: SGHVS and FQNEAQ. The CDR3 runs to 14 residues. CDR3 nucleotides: TGTGCCAGCAGCCCACACGGGGGCAATCAGCCCCAGCATTTT. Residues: CASSPHGGNQPQHF. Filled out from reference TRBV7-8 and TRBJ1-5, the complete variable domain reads GAGVSQSPRYKVAKRGQDVALRCDPISGHVSLFWYQQALGQGPEFLTYFQNEAQLDKSGLPSDRFFAERPEGSVSTLKIQRTQQEDSAVYLCASSPHGGNQPQHFGDGTRLSIL.